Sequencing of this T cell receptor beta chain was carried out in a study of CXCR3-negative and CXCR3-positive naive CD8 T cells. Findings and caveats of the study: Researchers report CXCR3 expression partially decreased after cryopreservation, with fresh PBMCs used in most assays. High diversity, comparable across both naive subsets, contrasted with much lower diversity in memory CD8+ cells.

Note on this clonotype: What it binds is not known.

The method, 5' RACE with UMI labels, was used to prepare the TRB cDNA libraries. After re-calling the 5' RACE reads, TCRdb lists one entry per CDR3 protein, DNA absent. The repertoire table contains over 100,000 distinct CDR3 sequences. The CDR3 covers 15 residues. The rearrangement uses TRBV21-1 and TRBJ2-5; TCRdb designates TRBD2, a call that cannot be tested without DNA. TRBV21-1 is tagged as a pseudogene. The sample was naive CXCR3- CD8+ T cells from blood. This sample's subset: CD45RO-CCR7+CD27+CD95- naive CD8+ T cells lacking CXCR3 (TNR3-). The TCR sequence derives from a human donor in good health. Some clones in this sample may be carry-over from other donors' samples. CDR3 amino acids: CGSGAGTSGTETQYF.